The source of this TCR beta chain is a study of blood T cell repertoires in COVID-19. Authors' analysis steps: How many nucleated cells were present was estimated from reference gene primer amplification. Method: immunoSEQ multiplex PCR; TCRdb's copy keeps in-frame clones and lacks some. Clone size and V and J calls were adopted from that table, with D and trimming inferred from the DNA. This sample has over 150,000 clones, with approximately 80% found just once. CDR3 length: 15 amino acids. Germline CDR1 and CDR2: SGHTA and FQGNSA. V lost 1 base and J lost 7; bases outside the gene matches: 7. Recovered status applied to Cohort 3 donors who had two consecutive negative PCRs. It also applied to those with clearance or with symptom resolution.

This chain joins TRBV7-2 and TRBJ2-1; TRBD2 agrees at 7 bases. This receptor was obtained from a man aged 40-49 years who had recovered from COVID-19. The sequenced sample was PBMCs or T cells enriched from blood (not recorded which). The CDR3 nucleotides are TGTGCCAGCAGCTTAGAAGCGGGATGGGGGAATGAGCAGTTCTTC. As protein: CASSLEAGWGNEQFF.